This T cell receptor beta chain was recorded in a study of cytomegalovirus exposure and HLA in healthy donors. General study points: An ancestry cluster, one associated with Asian ancestry, reportedly showed fewer N-insertions than the 666-donor mean in a later analysis. Cytomegalovirus association was assigned to around 150 TCR beta chains. Among the sequence variants, a highly shared cluster was likely an artifact of sequencing.

About this clone: Its antigen remains unidentified.

The PCR used 60 Vbeta and 13 Jbeta primers. Original handling: Roughly 12 million of tens of millions of unique TCR beta chains were shared, per a later count. TCRdb keeps only in-frame clones here, not all; method: immunoSEQ multiplex PCR. For V, J and clone size, that table is used; D and trimming come from the DNA. The repertoire includes roughly 170,000 clones, roughly four fifths of them detected once, and around 1.6% sits in the top ten. The CDR3 runs 14 residues. V dropped 7 bases and J dropped 2 bases, with 11 bases sitting between them. Germline V gene data show CDR1 as MNHNS and CDR2 as SASEGT.

The V gene is TRBV6-1, the J gene TRBJ2-2; the D gene is possibly TRBD2 (6 bases). The clonotype comes from a man in his fifties or sixties in good health and CMV-seronegative. Specimen: PBMCs. This CDR3 is CASTTGVNTGELFF. DNA of the CDR3: TGTGCCAGCACCACGGGGGTCAACACCGGGGAGCTGTTTTTT.